Presented here are 28 T cell receptor beta chains from one specimen sequenced in a study of cytomegalovirus exposure and HLA in healthy donors. PCR amplification relied on 60 Vbeta primers (plus 13 Jbeta primers). Assay: immunoSEQ multiplex PCR; the TCRdb copy retains only in-frame clones and omits some. Found here are around 150,000 clones, roughly 80% of them singletons; the top ten hold roughly 2%. Sequencing was performed on PBMCs. These receptors came from a human donor in good health.

This chain uses TRBV11-2 with TRBJ2-7, with 9 bases lining up with TRBD1. The CDR3 totals 14 residues. Trimming at V came to 8 bases and at J to 4 bases, leaving 9 bases not matched to a gene. Germline lookup yields CDR1 SGHAT and CDR2 FQNNGV. The CDR3 region has the DNA TGTGCCAGCGGGCCGGGACAGGGAATTTACGAGCAGTACTTC. This sequence encodes CASGPGQGIYEQYF.

This rearrangement joins TRBV7-8 to TRBJ2-3; 8 bases fit TRBD1. There are 16 residues in the CDR3. Germline loops: CDR1 SGHVS, CDR2 FQNEAQ. V lost 2 bases and J lost 0; bases outside the gene matches: 4. This CDR3 reads CASSLKRQGSTDTQYF. DNA of the CDR3: TGTGCCAGCAGCTTAAAGAGACAGGGGAGCACAGATACGCAGTATTTT. The full variable domain, its missing parts supplied by reference TRBV7-8 and TRBJ2-3, is GAGVSQSPRYKVAKRGQDVALRCDPISGHVSLFWYQQALGQGPEFLTYFQNEAQLDKSGLPSDRFFAERPEGSVSTLKIQRTQQEDSAVYLCASSLKRQGSTDTQYFGPGTRLTVL.

The V call is TRBV6-6, the J call TRBJ2-7, with 8 bases lining up with TRBD2. From germline, CDR1 is MNHNY and CDR2 SVGAGI (reference sequence). J was trimmed by 3 bases and V by 5 bases; bases with no gene match: 9. The CDR3 consists of 15 residues. CDR3 in amino acids: CASSPAGTSNYEQYF. The DNA of the CDR3 is TGTGCCAGCAGTCCAGCCGGGACTAGTAACTACGAGCAGTACTTC.

This rearrangement joins TRBV23-1 to TRBJ1-4, with D tentatively TRBD1 (5 bases). TRBV23-1 is labeled an ORF, and its function is uncertain. This CDR3 has 15 amino acids. Trimming took 1 base from V and 7 from J, leaving 13 bases between them. For the CDR3, the DNA is TGCGCCAGCAGTCAATTGGGACCGGGGGGTGAAAAACTGTTTTTT. It is translated as CASSQLGPGGEKLFF.

This chain connects TRBV9 to TRBJ2-5, with 8 bases matching TRBD2. V was pared by 4 bases and J by 5 bases, with 22 bases of the junction left unmatched. Germline-derived CDR1 and CDR2 are SGDLS and YYNGEE. This CDR3 spans 19 amino acids. CDR3 loop: CASSPAAALGSGGRETQYF. The CDR3 DNA sequence: TGTGCCAGCAGCCCCGCCGCGGCCCTCGGGAGCGGGGGTAGGGAGACCCAGTACTTC.

The rearrangement joins TRBV18 to TRBJ2-2; TRBD1 matches at 8 bases. Germline loops: CDR1 KGHSH, CDR2 LQKENI. Germline trimming cut 5 bases from V and 3 bases from J; bases unmatched to any gene: 8. CDR3 size: 16 residues. The CDR3 loop is CASSSTDRVDTGELFF. DNA of the CDR3: TGTGCCAGCTCATCTACGGACAGGGTCGACACCGGGGAGCTGTTTTTT.

This clone showed up just once. The gene calls are TRBV6-5 and TRBJ2-2; D not certain. The CDR3 totals 13 residues. The germline V and J ends were trimmed by 0 bases and 4 bases, with 3 bases remaining between them. Germline-derived CDR1 and CDR2 are MNHEY and SVGAGI. CDR3 DNA: TGTGCCAGCAGTTACTCACTCACCGGGGAGCTGTTTTTT. Its protein is CASSYSLTGELFF.

The chain couples TRBV7-2 to TRBJ1-5, with TRBD1 identical over 7 bases. Germline CDR1 SGHTA, CDR2 FQGNSA. This CDR3 contains 15 residues. The V and J ends lost 3 bases and 5 bases, in that order; junction bases with no gene match: 7. The CDR3 spells CASSFGTAGDQPQHF. CDR3 nucleotides: TGTGCCAGCAGCTTTGGGACAGCGGGCGATCAGCCCCAGCATTTT. The whole variable domain, remainder taken from reference TRBV7-2 and TRBJ1-5, is GAGVSQSPSNKVTEKGKDVELRCDPISGHTALYWYRQSLGQGLEFLIYFQGNSAPDKSGLPSDRFSAERTGGSVSTLTIQRTQQEDSAVYLCASSFGTAGDQPQHFGDGTRLSIL.

A note on this clone: Other DNA sequences in this specimen translate into the identical CDR3. The CDR3 here is CASSPRIAGGNEQFF. CDR3 nucleotides: TGCGCCAGCAGCCCCCGGATAGCGGGGGGCAATGAGCAGTTCTTC. The rearrangement links TRBV4-3 to TRBJ2-1, with 10 bases aligning to TRBD2. The CDR3 is 15 amino acids. The germline gives CDR1 LGHNA, CDR2 YSLEER. V shed 4 bases, J shed 6 bases, and the junction held 6 bases outside the gene matches.

This chain joins TRBV6-1 and TRBJ2-6, with 7 bases identical to TRBD1. Germline trimming cut 3 bases from V and 4 bases from J; bases unmatched to any gene: 6. The germline V gene has CDR1 MNHNS and CDR2 SASEGT. The CDR3 loop spans 16 amino acids. Here the CDR3 reads CASSDPRGSGANVLTF. The CDR3 DNA sequence: TGTGCCAGCAGTGACCCCAGGGGGTCCGGGGCCAACGTCCTGACTTTC.

The V gene is TRBV18, the J gene TRBJ1-4, with TRBD1 matching over 7 bases. From germline, CDR1 is KGHSH and CDR2 LQKENI. Trimming removed 4 bases from V and 5 bases from J; junction bases left unmatched: 7. The length of the CDR3 is 15 residues. CDR3 region: CASSRQGQRNEKLFF. DNA for the CDR3: TGTGCCAGCTCACGCCAGGGACAGAGAAATGAAAAACTGTTTTTT. The whole variable domain, filled in from reference TRBV18 and TRBJ1-4, reads NAGVMQNPRHLVRRRGQEARLRCSPMKGHSHVYWYRQLPEEGLKFMVYLQKENIIDESGMPKERFSAEFPKEGPSILRIQQVVRGDSAAYFCASSRQGQRNEKLFFGSGTQLSVL.

The V gene is TRBV6-1, the J gene TRBJ2-2; a weak D match, TRBD1 (6 bases). CDR1 and CDR2 from the germline V gene are MNHNS and SASEGT. V was trimmed by 4 bases and J by 4 bases, leaving 10 bases between them. This CDR3 has 14 residues. CDR3 sequence reads: CASSAGVGTGELFF. The CDR3, as DNA: TGTGCCAGCAGTGCAGGGGTCGGCACCGGGGAGCTGTTTTTT.

The rearrangement joins TRBV9 to TRBJ2-1; 12 bases agree with TRBD1. From germline, CDR1 is SGDLS and CDR2 YYNGEE. The CDR3 runs to 16 residues. After removal of 0 bases from V and 10 bases from J, the junction contained 8 bases not matched to a gene. As DNA, the CDR3 is TGTGCCAGCAGCGTAGCACCGGGACAGGGGGCTGGGGAGCAGTTCTTC. It translates to CASSVAPGQGAGEQFF.

This rearrangement joins TRBV5-6 to TRBJ2-3, with D possibly being TRBD1 (5 bases). Germline lookup yields CDR1 SGHDT and CDR2 YYEEEE. This CDR3 has 15 residues. Deletions cut 1 base from V and 0 bases from J, with 9 bases between. The CDR3 DNA reads as TGTGCCAGCAGCTTGAGGGGTTCTAGCACAGATACGCAGTATTTT. This codes for CASSLRGSSTDTQYF.

The table lists this clone with a few counts. The V and J genes are TRBV6-5 and TRBJ2-2, with 7 bases fitting TRBD2. Losses at the gene ends were 6 bases for V and 2 bases for J; bases not matched to a gene: 6. This CDR3 comprises 15 residues. CDR1 and CDR2 (germline): MNHEY, SVGAGI. The CDR3 coding sequence is TGTGCCAGCAGCCGCCGGGACTACAACACCGGGGAGCTGTTTTTT. Residues: CASSRRDYNTGELFF.

This sequence joins TRBV5-6 and TRBJ2-1; 8 nucleotides line up with TRBD1. Trimming cost V 3 bases and J 12 bases; bases outside gene matches: 5. The CDR3 sequence is 12 residues long. Germline values: CDR1 SGHDT, CDR2 YYEEEE. The CDR3 region is CASSSTGTGQFF. In DNA, the CDR3 is TGTGCCAGCAGCTCAACCGGGACAGGGCAGTTCTTC.

The chain employs TRBV6-1 and TRBJ1-1; the D gene is possibly TRBD1 (5 bases). Between the trimmed V and J ends, which lost 7 bases and 7 bases, there was a span of 16 bases. Germline assignment: CDR1 MNHNS and CDR2 SASEGT. CDR3 length equals 13 residues. The CDR3 nucleotides read TGTGCCAGCACCTCACAGGAAAACTTTGAAGCTTTCTTT. It encodes CASTSQENFEAFF.

This chain links TRBV6-5 with TRBJ1-5, with D tentatively TRBD1 (6 bases). V dropped 4 bases and J dropped 6 bases, with 13 bases sitting between them. Germline CDR1 MNHEY, CDR2 SVGAGI. This CDR3 is 14 amino acids long. The CDR3 nucleotides are TGTGCCAGCAGTTTTTACAGGGAAGGTCAGCCCCAGCATTTT. Its protein is CASSFYREGQPQHF.

The chain joins TRBV5-1 to TRBJ2-5, with TRBD1 matching over 7 bases. Germline CDR1 reads SGHRS; CDR2 reads YFSETQ. Germline trimming cut 1 base from V and 3 bases from J; bases unmatched to any gene: 3. The CDR3 contains 14 residues. DNA for the CDR3: TGCGCCAGCAGCTTGTTCGACAGGGAAGAGACCCAGTACTTC. Translating it yields CASSLFDREETQYF.

The chain links TRBV29-1 to TRBJ2-5; possible D gene TRBD1, 6 bases. The CDR3 totals 14 residues. Germline CDR1 is SQVTM and CDR2 is ANQGSEA. Deletions cut 4 bases from V and 4 bases from J, with 16 bases between. DNA of the CDR3: TGCAGCGTTGGAAAGGGTCAGGGGTCAGAGACCCAGTACTTC. Translation gives CSVGKGQGSETQYF.

This clone was observed a handful of times. The rearrangement joins TRBV25-1 to TRBJ2-3; TRBD2 matches 15 bases. V shed 4 bases and J 3 bases; nucleotides not matched to a gene: 8. Per germline, CDR1 MGHDK and CDR2 SYGVNS. The CDR3 has 18 amino acids. The CDR3 DNA sequence: TGTGCCAGCAGTGCCCGCATAGGACTAGCGGGGGGGACAGATACGCAGTATTTT. This sequence encodes CASSARIGLAGGTDTQYF.

This chain connects TRBV5-1 to TRBJ2-5, with D possibly matching TRBD1 (5 bases). The germline gives CDR1 SGHRS, CDR2 YFSETQ. Between the trimmed V and J ends, which lost 4 bases and 2 bases, there was a span of 9 bases. CDR3 size: 13 residues. This CDR3 is CASSRTMQETQYF. The CDR3 DNA follows: TGCGCCAGCAGCCGGACAATGCAAGAGACCCAGTACTTC.

The rearrangement uses TRBV9 and TRBJ1-2, with 8 bases identical to TRBD1. The CDR3 extends over 13 amino acids. V lost 4 bases, J lost 6 bases, and 5 bases stayed unmatched. Germline V gene lookup returns CDR1 SGDLS and CDR2 YYNGEE. CDR3 amino acids: CASSTPTGDGYTF. In DNA form, the CDR3 reads TGTGCCAGCAGCACCCCGACAGGGGATGGCTACACCTTC.

The count of this clone is one. The V and J genes are TRBV27 and TRBJ1-2; weak D call: TRBD1 (5 bases). The CDR3 length is 16 residues. The V end lost 0 bases, the J end lost 4 bases, and 15 bases lay between the germline ends. Germline assignment: CDR1 MNHEY and CDR2 SMNVEV (reference sequence). The CDR3 reads CASSLSSGRVGYGYTF. The CDR3 nucleotides are TGTGCCAGCAGTTTATCCTCCGGCAGGGTTGGCTATGGCTACACCTTC.

Worth noting for this clone: This same CDR3 is encoded by further DNA sequences in the sample. This sequence joins TRBV5-1 and TRBJ2-7; 11 bases match TRBD1. The CDR3 extends over 15 amino acids. V dropped 0 bases and J dropped 7; count of bases not matched to a gene: 6. Germline CDR1 and CDR2: SGHRS and YFSETQ. The CDR3 DNA sequence: TGCGCCAGCAGCTTGGCCGGACAGGGGGCAAGAGAGCAGTACTTC. Translation: CASSLAGQGAREQYF.

The CDR3 bases are TGCGCCAGCAGCTCCAGACAGGACAACGAGCAGTACTTC. It translates to CASSSRQDNEQYF. The rearrangement links TRBV5-1 to TRBJ2-7, with D perhaps matching TRBD1 (6 bases). Germline values: CDR1 SGHRS, CDR2 YFSETQ. The CDR3 contains 13 residues. Trimming removed 3 bases from V and 5 bases from J, with 12 bases in between.

The chain links TRBV5-1 to TRBJ2-3, with D maybe TRBD2 (6 bases). The CDR3 is 15 amino acids. V was pared by 5 bases and J by 3 bases, with 16 bases between. Germline V gene lookup returns CDR1 SGHRS and CDR2 YFSETQ. The CDR3 DNA reads as TGCGCCAGCAGGCCTAATTTTGCGGGGACAGATACGCAGTATTTT. This translates into CASRPNFAGTDTQYF.

The chain uses TRBV25-1 and TRBJ2-2; 7 nucleotides line up with TRBD1. Unmatched junction bases numbered 9, after V lost 5 bases and J lost 6 bases. The CDR3 sequence is 15 residues long. Per the germline V gene, CDR1 is MGHDK and CDR2 is SYGVNS. The CDR3 nucleotides are TGTGCCAGCAGTCGACATAGGGGGCATGCCGGGGAGCTGTTTTTT. It codes for CASSRHRGHAGELFF. The full variable domain, in which reference TRBV25-1 and TRBJ2-2 provide the parts outside the CDR3, is EADIYQTPRYLVIGTGKKITLECSQTMGHDKMYWYQQDPGMELHLIHYSYGVNSTEKGDLSSESTVSRIRTEHFPLTLESARPSHTSQYLCASSRHRGHAGELFFGEGSRLTVL.